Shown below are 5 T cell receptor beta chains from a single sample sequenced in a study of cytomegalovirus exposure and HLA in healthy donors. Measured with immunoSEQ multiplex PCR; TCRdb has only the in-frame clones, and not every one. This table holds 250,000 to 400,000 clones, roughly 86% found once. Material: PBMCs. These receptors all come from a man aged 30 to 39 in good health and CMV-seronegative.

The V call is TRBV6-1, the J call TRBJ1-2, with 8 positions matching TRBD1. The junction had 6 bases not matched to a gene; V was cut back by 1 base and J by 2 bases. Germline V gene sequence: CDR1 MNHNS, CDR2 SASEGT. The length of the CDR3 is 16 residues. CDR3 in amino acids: CASSEDRTGQNYGYTF. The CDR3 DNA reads TGTGCCAGCAGTGAAGATAGGACAGGGCAGAACTATGGCTACACCTTC.

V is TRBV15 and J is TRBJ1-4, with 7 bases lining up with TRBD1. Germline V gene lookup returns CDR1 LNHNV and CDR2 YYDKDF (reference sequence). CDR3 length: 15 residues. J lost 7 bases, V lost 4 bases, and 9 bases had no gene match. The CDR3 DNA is TGTGCCACCAGCAAGGGGGTCGGGACAGCTGAAAAACTGTTTTTT. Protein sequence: CATSKGVGTAEKLFF.

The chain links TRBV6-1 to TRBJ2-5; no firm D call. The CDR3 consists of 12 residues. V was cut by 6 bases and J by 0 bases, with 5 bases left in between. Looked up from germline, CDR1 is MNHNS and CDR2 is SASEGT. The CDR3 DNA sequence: TGTGCCAGCAGGGCTTACCAAGAGACCCAGTACTTC. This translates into CASRAYQETQYF.

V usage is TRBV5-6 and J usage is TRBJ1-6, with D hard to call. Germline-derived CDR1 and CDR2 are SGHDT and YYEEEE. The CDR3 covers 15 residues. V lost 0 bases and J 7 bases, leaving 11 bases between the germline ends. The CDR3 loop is CASSLEWAGNSPLHF. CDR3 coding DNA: TGTGCCAGCAGCTTGGAATGGGCAGGCAATTCACCCCTCCACTTT.

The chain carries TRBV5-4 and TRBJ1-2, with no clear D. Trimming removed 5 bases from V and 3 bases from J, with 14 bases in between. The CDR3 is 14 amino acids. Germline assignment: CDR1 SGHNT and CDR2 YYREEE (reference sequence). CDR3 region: CASRTKREDYGYTF. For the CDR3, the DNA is TGTGCCAGCAGAACGAAAAGGGAGGACTATGGCTACACCTTC.